This T cell receptor beta chain was retrieved from a study of blood T cell repertoires in COVID-19. Study-level background: PBMCs, B-cell-depleted T cells, or T cells were the source of the cDNA or gDNA that made up the material.

Using immunoSEQ multiplex PCR, the repertoire was profiled, and TCRdb retains in-frame clones only, with some absent. The sample includes 250,000 to 300,000 clones, around 90% of them seen just once. Sequencing was done on a sample of PBMCs or T cells enriched from blood (not recorded which). The sequence was obtained from a woman aged 40 to 50 with acute COVID-19.

This CDR3 reads CASSLIGTGSYGYTF. Here the CDR3 DNA reads TGTGCCAGCAGTCTCATAGGGACAGGGAGCTATGGCTACACCTTC. This chain joins TRBV6-5 and TRBJ1-2; the match to TRBD1 covers 9 bases. CDR3 length equals 15 residues. V lost 5 bases to trimming and J lost 4 bases; unmatched junction nucleotides: 8. The germline gives CDR1 MNHEY, CDR2 SVGAGI.